Presented here are 3 T cell receptor beta chains from one specimen sequenced in a study of cytomegalovirus exposure and HLA in healthy donors. Method: immunoSEQ multiplex PCR; TCRdb's copy keeps in-frame clones and lacks some. The sample carries 100,000 to 150,000 clones, about 96% recorded once. The sequencing input was PBMCs. The receptors shown here come from a man aged 18 to 29 in good health and CMV-seronegative.

V usage is TRBV9 and J usage is TRBJ2-5; 9 nucleotides agree with TRBD2. The junction had 6 bases not matched to a gene; V was cut back by 0 bases and J by 6 bases. This CDR3 is built from 15 residues. Germline V gives CDR1 SGDLS, CDR2 YYNGEE. The DNA of the CDR3 is TGTGCCAGCAGCGTAGGGGGTAGCGGGAGACAGACCCAGTACTTC. Its translation is CASSVGGSGRQTQYF.

This rearrangement joins TRBV28 to TRBJ2-7, with 15 positions matching TRBD2. The CDR3 has 19 residues. V trimming: 4 bases; J trimming: 3 bases; junction bases outside the gene matches: 13. Per germline, CDR1 MDHEN and CDR2 SYDVKM. CDR3 nucleotide sequence: TGTGCCAGCAGTTCCGTGATAGGGACTAGCGGGAGGCCCCACTACGAGCAGTACTTC. Translation: CASSSVIGTSGRPHYEQYF.

V gene TRBV28 combines with J gene TRBJ2-7; no clear D gene. CDR1 and CDR2 (germline): MDHEN, SYDVKM. The CDR3 runs to 12 residues. Trimming took 3 bases from V and 4 from J, leaving 7 bases between them. The CDR3 coding sequence is TGTGCCAGCAGTTTTGGGCTTTACGAGCAGTACTTC. This encodes CASSFGLYEQYF.